The 23 T cell receptor beta chains reported below all come from one sample, sequenced in a study of blood T cell repertoires in COVID-19. Repertoires were generated with immunoSEQ multiplex PCR, while TCRdb's copy carries only in-frame clones and drops some. This table has about 150,000 clones, about 86% appearing once. Source material: peripheral blood. These receptors were obtained from a woman aged 55-69 years with active or convalescent COVID-19.

The rearrangement links TRBV27 to TRBJ2-2, with 13 bases lining up with TRBD2. Germline CDR1 reads MNHEY; CDR2 reads SMNVEV (reference sequence). The CDR3 runs 18 residues. V lost 8 bases, J lost 7 bases, and 16 bases stayed unmatched. Written as DNA, the CDR3 is TGTGCCAGCCAGTCAATAAAACTAGCGGGAGGGCCAAGCGGGGAGCTGTTTTTT. This translates into CASQSIKLAGGPSGELFF.

The chain links TRBV19 to TRBJ2-3, with 10 bases lining up with TRBD2. V was clipped by 3 bases and J by 2 bases; unmatched bases: 5. Germline-derived CDR1 and CDR2 are LNHDA and SQIVND (reference sequence). The CDR3 runs to 16 residues. The CDR3 spells CASSMRTSGSTDTQYF. CDR3 nucleotides: TGTGCCAGTAGTATGCGGACTAGCGGTTCCACAGATACGCAGTATTTT.

This rearrangement joins TRBV2 to TRBJ1-2; 7 bases align to TRBD1. The CDR3 is 14 residues long. Germline loops: CDR1 SNHLY, CDR2 FYNNEI. The J segment lost 1 base and the V segment lost 8 bases, leaving 7 bases of the junction unmatched. As DNA, the CDR3 is TGTGCCAGCGGACCGGGACAGAGTAACTATGGCTACACCTTC. Protein product: CASGPGQSNYGYTF.

The gene calls are TRBV7-9 and TRBJ1-1; D call uncertain. The germline V gene has CDR1 SEHNR and CDR2 FQNEAQ (reference sequence). This CDR3 has 14 residues. V was shortened by 1 base and J by 4 bases, with 10 bases between the two germline ends. In DNA form, the CDR3 reads TGTGCCAGCAGCTTAGTTTTTGTTCTCACTGAAGCTTTCTTT. Protein: CASSLVFVLTEAFF.

V is TRBV5-1 and J is TRBJ1-2, with 7 nucleotides matching TRBD1. The germline gives CDR1 SGHRS, CDR2 YFSETQ. V trimming: 1 base; J trimming: 4 bases; junction bases outside the gene matches: 4. This CDR3 region has 14 residues. For the CDR3, the DNA is TGCGCCAGCAGCTTGACAGGGGAGATCTATGGCTACACCTTC. Amino acid sequence: CASSLTGEIYGYTF.

In DNA, the CDR3 is TGTGCCAGCAGCTTAGATCGAGGGGCAGGGGGCTCGAACACTGAAGCTTTCTTT. Translation: CASSLDRGAGGSNTEAFF. The rearrangement joins TRBV11-2 to TRBJ1-1; 8 bases map to TRBD1. The trim removed 0 bases at V and 1 base at J, leaving 10 bases unmatched. Germline V CDR1 and CDR2: SGHAT, FQNNGV. CDR3 length: 18 residues.

The genes are TRBV29-1 and TRBJ2-3, with D maybe TRBD2 (5 bases). V lost 4 bases and J lost 7, with 9 bases in between. The CDR3 runs to 11 residues. Per germline, CDR1 SQVTM and CDR2 ANQGSEA. The CDR3 sequence is CSVGETHTQYF. The CDR3 DNA follows: TGCAGCGTTGGGGAGACGCATACGCAGTATTTT.

The chain has TRBV19 and TRBJ1-5, with 9 bases aligning to TRBD1. The J segment lost 4 bases and the V segment lost 9 bases, leaving 4 bases of the junction unmatched. The CDR3 length is 13 residues. The germline V gene encodes CDR1 LNHDA and CDR2 SQIVND (reference sequence). CDR3 residues: CASWDRENQPQHF. CDR3 DNA: TGTGCCAGCTGGGACAGGGAAAATCAGCCCCAGCATTTT.

This clone appeared a few times. The rearrangement links TRBV10-3 to TRBJ1-1, with 10 bases lining up with TRBD1. Germline loops: CDR1 ENHRY, CDR2 SYGVKD. The CDR3 runs to 15 residues. V lost 10 bases to trimming and J lost 2 bases; unmatched junction nucleotides: 10. CDR3 sequence: CATARGTGVNTEAFF. In nucleotides, the CDR3 is TGTGCCACCGCTCGGGGGACAGGGGTAAACACTGAAGCTTTCTTT.

The rearrangement links TRBV7-2 to TRBJ2-3; D uncertain. Trimming took 1 base from V and 4 from J, leaving 6 bases between them. This CDR3 comprises 13 residues. Germline V gene data show CDR1 as SGHTA and CDR2 as FQGNSA. The CDR3 bases are TGTGCCAGCAGCTTAGGGCTGCCAGATACGCAGTATTTT. Translation: CASSLGLPDTQYF.

The chain recombines TRBV5-4 with TRBJ1-1, with D tentatively TRBD1 (6 bases). The CDR3 loop spans 17 amino acids. The germline V gene has CDR1 SGHNT and CDR2 YYREEE (reference sequence). Trimming removed 4 bases at V and 3 bases at J, with 22 bases between. The CDR3 DNA is TGTGCCAGCAGCGCGGGGGGGCCGGGCCTAAAGTACACTGAAGCTTTCTTT. Its translation: CASSAGGPGLKYTEAFF.

The chain couples TRBV9 to TRBJ2-1, with D possibly matching TRBD2 (5 bases). The CDR3 loop spans 15 amino acids. Germline CDR1 SGDLS, CDR2 YYNGEE. V was pared by 3 bases and J by 0 bases, with 10 bases between. The CDR3 DNA reads as TGTGCCAGCAGCGCCGACTACAGCTCCTACAATGAGCAGTTCTTC. Its translation: CASSADYSSYNEQFF. Drawing the rest from reference TRBV9 and TRBJ2-1, the complete variable domain is DSGVTQTPKHLITATGQRVTLRCSPRSGDLSVYWYQQSLDQGLQFLIQYYNGEERAKGNILERFSAQQFPDLHSELNLSSLELGDSALYFCASSADYSSYNEQFFGPGTRLTVL.

The rearrangement uses TRBV5-6 and TRBJ1-2; 7 bases line up with TRBD1. Germline loops: CDR1 SGHDT, CDR2 YYEEEE. The trim removed 5 bases at V and 4 bases at J, leaving 8 bases unmatched. CDR3 length: 14 amino acids. The CDR3 loop reads CASSPQTGSYGYTF. In DNA, the CDR3 is TGTGCCAGCAGTCCCCAGACAGGGAGCTATGGCTACACCTTC.

In its sample, this clone was seen a few times. The chain combines TRBV4-3 with TRBJ2-1, with 9 bases lining up with TRBD2. The CDR3 extends over 16 amino acids. With 2 bases clipped from V and 4 bases from J, the junction kept 6 bases outside the gene matches. Germline V gives CDR1 LGHNA, CDR2 YSLEER. The CDR3 protein is CASSQHSGSPYNEQFF. The CDR3 DNA sequence: TGCGCCAGCAGCCAACATAGCGGGAGCCCTTACAATGAGCAGTTCTTC.

This chain links TRBV28 with TRBJ2-7, with 7 bases identical to TRBD2. Germline CDR1 reads MDHEN; CDR2 reads SYDVKM. The CDR3 is made up of 14 amino acids. V trimming: 4 bases; J trimming: 6 bases; junction bases outside the gene matches: 9. CDR3 residues: CASSSGLVRVEQYV. The CDR3, as DNA: TGTGCCAGCAGTTCTGGACTAGTGCGTGTCGAGCAGTACGTC.

The chain carries TRBV7-2 and TRBJ2-7; no reliable D call. Trimming shortened V by 5 bases and J by 6 bases, and 23 bases separated the two germline ends. Germline-derived CDR1 and CDR2 are SGHTA and FQGNSA. The CDR3 is 16 residues long. This chain's CDR3 is CASSLSTSSGGREQYF. For the CDR3, the DNA is TGTGCCAGCAGCCTTTCAACCTCTTCTGGCGGCCGCGAGCAGTACTTC.

This sequence joins TRBV3-1 (or the pseudogene TRBV3-2) and TRBJ2-5, with no clear D. CDR1 is LGHDT, CDR2 YNNKEL, per germline (reference sequence). Trimming took 10 bases from V and 9 from J, leaving 9 bases between them. The CDR3 runs 9 residues. For the CDR3, the DNA is TGTGCCACCCCCCGTGCCCAGTACTTC. Protein product: CATPRAQYF.

The chain couples TRBV30 to TRBJ1-2; 8 bases align to TRBD1. The CDR3 consists of 15 residues. Trimming took 2 bases from V and 1 from J; bases not matched to a gene: 6. CDR1 GTSNPN and CDR2 SVGIG come from the germline V gene (reference sequence). Here the CDR3 DNA reads TGTGCCTGGAGTCGACGGACAGGGAATAACTATGGCTACACCTTC. This encodes CAWSRRTGNNYGYTF.

The rearrangement joins TRBV19 to TRBJ1-6; 9 nucleotides agree with TRBD1. The CDR3 sequence is 15 residues long. The ends lost 10 bases at V and 10 bases at J; junction bases unmatched: 14. Germline lookup yields CDR1 LNHDA and CDR2 SQIVND (reference sequence). CDR3 in DNA: TGTGCCAAACATCTAAACAGGGGGCGAAGATCACCCCTCCACTTT. It is translated as CAKHLNRGRRSPLHF.

V is TRBV2 and J is TRBJ2-7; 8 bases fit TRBD1. CDR1 and CDR2 from the germline V gene are SNHLY and FYNNEI. This CDR3 region has 14 residues. With 6 bases clipped from V and 3 bases from J, the junction kept 7 bases outside the gene matches. The CDR3 sequence is CASSGDRLHYEQYF. CDR3 in DNA: TGTGCCAGCAGCGGGGACAGGCTCCACTACGAGCAGTACTTC.

The chain uses TRBV5-1 and TRBJ1-1; D gene uncertain. The germline gives CDR1 SGHRS, CDR2 YFSETQ. V was cut by 2 bases and J by 0 bases, with 8 bases left in between. This CDR3 has 14 residues. CDR3 nucleotides: TGCGCCAGCAGCTTTGCACACCTGAACACTGAAGCTTTCTTT. Amino acid sequence: CASSFAHLNTEAFF.

The V call is TRBV6-5, the J call TRBJ1-2; D uncertain. V lost 2 bases and J lost 0, with 7 bases in between. The CDR3 consists of 14 residues. The germline CDR1 and CDR2 sequences are MNHEY and SVGAGI. The CDR3 spells CASSYSRSNYGYTF. The CDR3 DNA sequence: TGTGCCAGCAGTTACAGCCGCTCTAACTATGGCTACACCTTC.

J is TRBJ2-7 and V is TRBV28; 7 bases agree with TRBD1. Germline values: CDR1 MDHEN, CDR2 SYDVKM. CDR3 size: 15 residues. V shed 7 bases, J shed 0 bases, and the junction held 9 bases outside the gene matches. CDR3 sequence reads: CASNDPGQSSYEQYF. DNA for the CDR3: TGTGCCAGCAATGATCCGGGACAGTCCTCCTACGAGCAGTACTTC.